This passage covers 7 T cell receptor delta chains from one sample sequenced in a study of gamma-delta T cells after stem cell transplantation. TCRdb reprocessed the RT-PCR reads using CATT. The repertoire consists of roughly 2,200 delta-chain clones, with about 40% occurring once and the leading ten covering roughly 22%. The sample consisted of gamma-delta T cells. These TCRs come from a human donor. It is not recorded whose cells these are; they may come from a transplant donor.

The chain couples TRDV2 to TRDJ1; 9 bases map to TRDD3. This CDR3 has 15 residues. The germline CDR1 and CDR2 sequences are GEAIGNYY and EKD. J lost 4 bases, V lost 3 bases, and 8 bases had no gene match. CDR3 sequence: CACDPAGIRGDKLIF. DNA of the CDR3: TGTGCCTGTGACCCGGCGGGGATACGCGGCGATAAACTCATCTTT.

In the case of this clone: This specimen includes other DNA sequences encoding the same CDR3. The chain carries TRDV2 and TRDJ1; 12 nucleotides line up with TRDD3. The CDR3 consists of 18 residues. In germline, CDR1 is GEAIGNYY, CDR2 EKD. V lost 3 bases, J lost 5 bases, and 15 bases stayed unmatched. In DNA, the CDR3 is TGTGCCTGTGACCCCATTCCTACTGGGGGATACTTCGGTGATAAACTCATCTTT. Its translation is CACDPIPTGGYFGDKLIF.

This clone was detected a few times. The chain employs TRDV2 and TRDJ1, with 12 bases matching TRDD3. CDR3 length: 16 amino acids. CDR1 and CDR2 from the germline V gene are GEAIGNYY and EKD. V dropped 2 bases and J dropped 1; count of bases not matched to a gene: 4. This CDR3 is CACDRLGDTTTDKLIF. The CDR3 DNA follows: TGTGCCTGTGACAGACTGGGGGATACAACCACCGATAAACTCATCTTT.

Comments on this clone: At one end the junction does not follow the germline gene, possibly because of a read error. The V call is TRDV2, the J call TRDJ1, with a weak D call TRDD3 (5 bases). CDR3 length: 18 residues. Germline V gives CDR1 GEAIGNYY, CDR2 EKD. The CDR3 region is CACETVSIMGSNTDELIF. For the CDR3, the DNA is TGTGCCTGTGAGACTGTTAGCATTATGGGGAGCAACACCGATGAACTCATCTTT.

In the case of this clone: A much larger clone lies a single base off, so this may be a read error. V usage is TRDV2 and J usage is TRDJ1; TRDD3 agrees at 10 bases. The CDR3 is 18 amino acids. Germline V gene data show CDR1 as GEAIGNYY and CDR2 as EKD. The CDR3 DNA follows: TGTGCCTGTGACCCAGTGTCTGGGGGATATGGGTACACCGTTAAACTCATCTTT. Encoded protein: CACDPVSGGYGYTVKLIF.

On this clone: This likely came from a read error, as a far larger clone is one base away. The J gene is TRDJ1, the V gene TRDV2; D is perhaps TRDD2 or TRDD3 (9 bases each). This CDR3 contains 18 residues. From germline, CDR1 is GEAIGNYY and CDR2 EKD. The CDR3 DNA is TGTGCCTGTGACAGCCTTCCTACTTCTGGGGGATCAGGTCATAAACCCATCTTT. This gives the protein CACDSLPTSGGSGHKPIF.

This clone is large in the sample. The J gene is TRDJ1, the V gene TRDV2, with 9 bases matching TRDD3. CDR3 size: 18 residues. J was trimmed by 0 bases and V by 0 bases; bases with no gene match: 10. Germline CDR1 and CDR2: GEAIGNYY and EKD. Written as DNA, the CDR3 is TGTGCCTGTGACACCCTCGTACTGGGGGAGCCGTACACCGATAAACTCATCTTT. It translates to CACDTLVLGEPYTDKLIF.